This T cell receptor (beta chain) was recorded in a study of CD8+CD57+ T cells in acquired aplastic anemia. TCR beta VDJ combinations and CDR3 sequences were profiled from genomic DNA. TCRdb reprocessed the reads via MiXCR and lists one record per CDR3 protein. Among tens of thousands of distinct CDR3 sequences, around half were seen once, and the ten largest hold approximately 8.3%. Many counts were recorded for this clonotype. The V and J ends lost 0 bases and 4 bases, in that order; junction bases with no gene match: 8. In germline, CDR1 is LGHNA, CDR2 YNFKEQ. This CDR3 spans 17 amino acids. The TCR sequence derives from a human donor in good health, serving as a control. The material sequenced was sorted CD4+, CD8+, or CD8+CD57+ T cells (not recorded which) from PBMCs. This chain uses TRBV4-2 with TRBJ2-3, with 9 positions matching TRBD2. The CDR3, as DNA: TGTGCCAGCAGCCAAGATCTGGCGGGGGGGCTTTCAGATACGCAGTATTTT. It translates to CASSQDLAGGLSDTQYF.